These 25 T cell receptor beta chains were all obtained from the same sample, sequenced in a study of chemoradiotherapy in HPV16-positive cancers. Libraries were prepared by immunoSEQ multiplex PCR; TCRdb keeps only in-frame clonotypes and omits some of them. The sample lists around 12,000 clones; 77% were seen once. Sampling was done from a patient who underwent chemoradiotherapy. The source of these receptors is a human donor with HPV-associated anogenital cancer.

J is TRBJ2-1 and V is TRBV14; TRBD2 agrees at 10 bases. Losses at the gene ends were 4 bases for V and 9 bases for J; bases not matched to a gene: 15. Germline CDR1 SGHDN, CDR2 FVKESK. The CDR3 spans 17 residues. CDR3 DNA: TGTGCCAGCAGCCCTCGGCGTAGCGGGGGGCGAGGGTCTGAGCAGTTCTTC. As protein: CASSPRRSGGRGSEQFF.

The chain joins TRBV4-3 to TRBJ1-5; TRBD1 might be the D (5 bases). The CDR3 covers 19 residues. V lost 1 base to trimming and J lost 0 bases, with 19 bases between them. CDR1 is LGHNA, CDR2 YSLEER, per germline. The CDR3 DNA reads TGCGCCAGCAGCCAAGTGGGGGGTGGGCAGATTAATAGCAATCAGCCCCAGCATTTT. Its protein is CASSQVGGGQINSNQPQHF.

This clone has just a few counts. The chain couples TRBV5-4 to TRBJ2-2; D unclear. The length of the CDR3 is 16 residues. The V end lost 3 bases, the J end lost 1 base, and 13 bases lay between the germline ends. Germline loops: CDR1 SGHNT, CDR2 YYREEE (reference sequence). DNA of the CDR3: TGTGCCAGCAGCTCCGAGCGTCTCGAGAACACCGGGGAGCTGTTTTTT. Translation gives CASSSERLENTGELFF.

The chain uses TRBV10-1 and TRBJ2-2; D is possibly TRBD1 or TRBD2 (5 bases each). CDR3 size: 18 residues. CDR1 WNHNN and CDR2 SYGVQD come from the germline V gene (reference sequence). V gave up 7 bases and J gave up 0 bases, with 21 bases separating them. The CDR3 region has the DNA TGCGCCAGCACCACCCCGGGACCGTCTGGTACGAACACCGGGGAGCTGTTTTTT. Translating gives CASTTPGPSGTNTGELFF.

The chain uses TRBV7-2 and TRBJ2-1; TRBD1 or TRBD2 may be the D gene (5 bases each). The V end lost 5 bases, the J end lost 7 bases, and 12 bases lay between the germline ends. CDR3 length: 13 residues. The germline V gene encodes CDR1 SGHTA and CDR2 FQGNSA. The CDR3 DNA sequence: TGTGCCAGCAGCCCGAAGTGGGGGAATGAGCAGTTCTTC. Protein: CASSPKWGNEQFF.

This rearrangement joins TRBV10-3 to TRBJ2-2; maybe TRBD1 (6 bases). Between the trimmed V and J ends, which lost 4 bases and 3 bases, there was a span of 15 bases. This CDR3 spans 16 amino acids. Germline-derived CDR1 and CDR2 are ENHRY and SYGVKD. In DNA form, the CDR3 reads TGTGCCATCAGTGCGGGACACCCTAATTACACCGGGGAGCTGTTTTTT. Its translation is CAISAGHPNYTGELFF.

The V gene is TRBV6-1, the J gene TRBJ2-7, with a possible D match to TRBD2 (6 bases). The length of the CDR3 is 13 residues. Germline CDR1 MNHNS, CDR2 SASEGT. Trimming left V 2 bases short and J 9 bases short, with 14 bases between. CDR3 residues: CASSESSGGGQYF. The CDR3 region has the DNA TGTGCCAGCAGTGAAAGTAGCGGAGGTGGGCAGTACTTC.

The chain carries TRBV19 and TRBJ1-3, with TRBD1 identical over 7 bases. There are 16 residues in the CDR3. Trimming took 6 bases from V and 3 from J; bases not matched to a gene: 11. Germline lookup yields CDR1 LNHDA and CDR2 SQIVND (reference sequence). This chain's CDR3 is CASRPYGTDIGNTIYF. The DNA for the CDR3 is TGTGCCAGTAGACCCTACGGGACAGATATTGGAAACACCATATATTTT.

The chain employs TRBV11-3 and TRBJ2-1; TRBD2 might be the D (5 bases). The CDR3 has 15 residues. CDR1 and CDR2 (germline): SGHNT, YENEEA. Trimming shortened V by 4 bases and J by 7 bases, and 17 bases separated the two germline ends. For the CDR3, the DNA is TGTGCCAGCAGCTCCCTTTTCTCCCCGGGGAATGAGCAGTTCTTC. This codes for CASSSLFSPGNEQFF.

The CDR3 sequence is CASGAPGWPGEQYF. CDR3 nucleotide sequence: TGTGCCAGCGGCGCCCCGGGTTGGCCGGGGGAGCAGTACTTC. The chain combines TRBV11-2 with TRBJ2-7; possible D gene TRBD2, 5 bases. The CDR3 loop spans 14 amino acids. V lost 8 bases to trimming and J lost 7 bases, with 21 bases between them. CDR1 is SGHAT and CDR2 is FQNNGV in the germline V gene. The full variable domain, its missing parts supplied by reference TRBV11-2 and TRBJ2-7, is EAGVAQSPRYKIIEKRQSVAFWCNPISGHATLYWYQQILGQGPKLLIQFQNNGVVDDSQLPKDRFSAERLKGVDSTLKIQPAKLEDSAVYLCASGAPGWPGEQYFGPGTRLTVT.

In this sample, this clone turned up once. The chain employs TRBV25-1 and TRBJ2-5, with a possible D match to TRBD1 (5 bases). CDR3 length: 14 residues. V lost 6 bases, J lost 0 bases, and 11 bases lay in between. Germline CDR1 and CDR2: MGHDK and SYGVNS. CDR3 amino acids: CASRPQGNQETQYF. In DNA form, the CDR3 reads TGTGCCAGCAGACCCCAGGGAAACCAAGAGACCCAGTACTTC.

This clone has only a few counts. The chain carries TRBV7-9 and TRBJ2-7, with D perhaps TRBD1 or TRBD2 (6 bases each). With 3 bases removed from V and 7 bases from J, the gap between germline ends came to 19 bases. This CDR3 has 15 residues. CDR1 and CDR2 (germline): SEHNR, FQNEAQ (reference sequence). For the CDR3, the DNA is TGTGCCAGCAGCTTCGGGGGAGCCAGGGGAGGAGAGCAGTACTTC. Its translation: CASSFGGARGGEQYF.

V and J are TRBV5-5 and TRBJ2-5; the D is unclear. V gave up 0 bases and J gave up 4 bases, with 7 bases separating them. The CDR3 consists of 13 residues. Germline V CDR1 and CDR2: SGHKS, YYEKEE (reference sequence). Here the CDR3 reads CASSLVYGETQYF. CDR3 bases: TGTGCCAGCAGCTTGGTTTACGGAGAGACCCAGTACTTC.

This rearrangement joins TRBV6-4 to TRBJ2-3, with 7 positions matching TRBD2. CDR1 and CDR2 (germline): MRHNA, SNTAGT. The CDR3 covers 15 residues. Losses at the gene ends were 2 bases for V and 0 bases for J; bases not matched to a gene: 2. DNA for the CDR3: TGTGCCAGCAGTGACGAGCGGGGAAGCACAGATACGCAGTATTTT. Translation: CASSDERGSTDTQYF.

This clone was counted a single time. DNA of the CDR3: TGTGCCAGCAGGAAAAGCGGGACCGGGGAGCTGTTTTTT. Its protein product is CASRKSGTGELFF. The rearrangement uses TRBV27 and TRBJ2-2, with D possibly being TRBD2 (6 bases). Germline-derived CDR1 and CDR2 are MNHEY and SMNVEV (reference sequence). The ends were cut back, 6 bases at V and 5 bases at J, with 10 bases in the middle. This CDR3 is 13 amino acids long.

This chain joins TRBV18 and TRBJ2-6, with 7 bases that match TRBD1. The CDR3 is made up of 16 amino acids. Trimming removed 5 bases from V and 0 bases from J; junction bases left unmatched: 4. CDR1 and CDR2 (germline): KGHSH, LQKENI. The CDR3 protein is CASSAQGNSGANVLTF. The DNA of the CDR3 is TGTGCCAGCTCAGCACAGGGGAACTCTGGGGCCAACGTCCTGACTTTC.

This clone was counted a single time. V usage is TRBV19 and J usage is TRBJ2-4; D might be TRBD2 (7 bases). V was trimmed by 7 bases and J by 3 bases, leaving 16 bases between them. The length of the CDR3 is 15 residues. Germline V lookup: CDR1 LNHDA, CDR2 SQIVND (reference sequence). CDR3 in DNA: TGTGCCAGTACATCGGGGGGCGCCGGCAAAAACATTCAGTACTTC. This sequence encodes CASTSGGAGKNIQYF.

The V call is TRBV4-3, the J call TRBJ2-5; the match to TRBD1 covers 7 bases. The DNA end favors TRBJ2-7, so the J call may be wrong. The germline gives CDR1 LGHNA, CDR2 YSLEER. The CDR3 is made up of 16 amino acids. The CDR3, as DNA: TGCGCCAGCAGCCAAGGGGTGGTAAGGGGGCCCTACGAGCAGTACTTC. Its protein product is CASSQGVVRGPYEQYF.

The genes are TRBV5-6 and TRBJ1-3, with D unresolved. The length of the CDR3 is 14 residues. Germline CDR1 SGHDT, CDR2 YYEEEE. V lost 0 bases and J 2 bases, leaving 6 bases between the germline ends. CDR3 sequence (DNA): TGTGCCAGCAGCTTGGATAGTCCTGGAAACACCATATATTTT. Amino acid sequence: CASSLDSPGNTIYF.

The genes are TRBV6-4 and TRBJ1-2, with D possibly matching TRBD1 (5 bases). This CDR3 has 13 residues. Germline V gives CDR1 MRHNA, CDR2 SNTAGT. The ends were cut back, 2 bases at V and 7 bases at J, with 11 bases in the middle. The CDR3 loop reads CASSDGWGRGYTF. CDR3 DNA sequence: TGTGCCAGCAGTGACGGATGGGGCCGTGGCTACACCTTC.

This clone was seen only a few times. The J gene is TRBJ1-6, the V gene TRBV16; no reliable D call. This CDR3 contains 13 residues. The V end was cut by 0 bases, the J end by 8 bases, with 5 bases between. CDR1 is KGHSY and CDR2 is FQNENV in the germline V gene. DNA for the CDR3: TGTGCCAGCAGCCAATCGTGGGATTCACCCCTCCACTTT. This gives the protein CASSQSWDSPLHF.

V and J are TRBV30 and TRBJ1-1; maybe TRBD1 (5 bases). V was cut by 0 bases and J by 0 bases, with 14 bases left in between. CDR3 size: 16 residues. Germline V lookup: CDR1 GTSNPN, CDR2 SVGIG (reference sequence). CDR3 in amino acids: CAWSVERQRMNTEAFF. As DNA, the CDR3 is TGTGCCTGGAGTGTTGAGAGACAGAGAATGAACACTGAAGCTTTCTTT.

The rearrangement links TRBV27 to TRBJ2-5; 7 bases align to TRBD2. CDR3 length: 15 amino acids. The J segment lost 1 base and the V segment lost 8 bases, leaving 10 bases of the junction unmatched. CDR1 is MNHEY, CDR2 SMNVEV, per germline (reference sequence). CDR3 coding DNA: TGTGCCAGCGCGGGAGACTATAGAACCCAAGAGACCCAGTACTTC. Its protein is CASAGDYRTQETQYF.

This rearrangement joins TRBV5-4 to TRBJ1-1; TRBD1 matches at 9 bases. The germline gives CDR1 SGHNT, CDR2 YYREEE (reference sequence). J lost 3 bases, V lost 5 bases, and 5 bases had no gene match. The CDR3 consists of 14 residues. CDR3 DNA sequence: TGTGCCAGCAGACGAGACAGGGGGTACACTGAAGCTTTCTTT. It yields the protein CASRRDRGYTEAFF.

The rearrangement links TRBV2 to TRBJ2-1, with 8 bases lining up with TRBD1. Germline CDR1 is SNHLY and CDR2 is FYNNEI. The CDR3 runs 15 residues. Losses at the gene ends were 4 bases for V and 4 bases for J; bases not matched to a gene: 6. The DNA of the CDR3 is TGTGCCAGCAGTGCACCCGGACAGGGTTACAATGAGCAGTTCTTC. Protein: CASSAPGQGYNEQFF. The full variable domain, in which reference TRBV2 and TRBJ2-1 provide the parts outside the CDR3, is EPEVTQTPSHQVTQMGQEVILRCVPISNHLYFYWYRQILGQKVEFLVSFYNNEISEKSEIFDDQFSVERPDGSNFTLKIRSTKLEDSAMYFCASSAPGQGYNEQFFGPGTRLTVL.